The 10 T cell receptor beta chains below all came from one sample that was sequenced in a study of CD8 T cells in ankylosing spondylitis. TCRdb passed the 5' RACE reads through MiXCR, listing each CDR3 protein once. The sample contains about 210,000 distinct CDR3 sequences, roughly 8% of which appear only once. The sequenced sample was blood, either unsorted or a sorted T cell fraction (not recorded which). These receptor sequences come from a female donor with ankylosing spondylitis or in good health (not recorded which).

This clonotype was counted at least ten times. The rearrangement links TRBV20-1 to TRBJ2-3, with no clear D. Germline CDR1 and CDR2: DFQATT and SNEGSKA (reference sequence). CDR3 length: 12 amino acids. V lost 0 bases and J 4 bases, leaving 5 bases between the germline ends. CDR3 amino acids: CSAREDSDTQYF. The CDR3 nucleotides read TGCAGTGCTAGAGAGGATTCAGATACGCAGTATTTT.

This clonotype was found many times. This CDR3 is CASSPEWGAKNIQYF. CDR3 coding DNA: TGCGCCAGCAGCCCCGAGTGGGGGGCCAAAAACATTCAGTACTTC. The rearrangement uses TRBV5-1 and TRBJ2-4; TRBD1 or TRBD2 may be the D gene (5 bases each). CDR1 is SGHRS and CDR2 is YFSETQ in the germline V gene. The CDR3 length is 15 residues. Trimming shortened V by 4 bases and J by 1 base, and 12 bases separated the two germline ends.

Comment on this clonotype: Given a much more abundant clone one base away, this may be a read error. The gene calls are TRBV20-1 and TRBJ2-1; possible D gene TRBD2, 5 bases. In germline, CDR1 is DFQATT, CDR2 SNEGSKA (reference sequence). This CDR3 region has 14 residues. The DNA for the CDR3 is TGCAGTGCTAGAGCTCGGGGTACATACAATGCGCAGTTCTTC. Translation: CSARARGTYNAQFF.

This chain uses TRBV20-1 with TRBJ2-1, with D perhaps matching TRBD1 or TRBD2 (7 bases each). V lost 6 bases and J 0 bases, leaving 21 bases between the germline ends. This CDR3 comprises 17 residues. Germline V gene sequence: CDR1 DFQATT, CDR2 SNEGSKA (reference sequence). CDR3 region: CSAQGEGFSASYNEQFF. In DNA, the CDR3 is TGCAGTGCCCAGGGGGAGGGCTTCTCAGCCTCCTACAATGAGCAGTTCTTC.

This clonotype was seen a handful of times. CDR3 protein: CASSIDTTSGRDETQYF. Written as DNA, the CDR3 is TGTGCCAGTAGTATAGATACGACTAGCGGGAGAGATGAGACCCAGTACTTC. V is TRBV19 and J is TRBJ2-5; TRBD2 aligns across 12 bases. This CDR3 is 17 amino acids long. Per the germline V gene, CDR1 is LNHDA and CDR2 is SQIVND (reference sequence). Trimming took 0 bases from V and 5 from J; bases not matched to a gene: 7. Full variable domain (missing parts from reference TRBV19 and TRBJ2-5): DGGITQSPKYLFRKEGQNVTLSCEQNLNHDAMYWYRQDPGQGLRLIYYSQIVNDFQKGDIAEGYSVSREKKESFPLTVTSAQKNPTAFYLCASSIDTTSGRDETQYFGPGTRLLVL.

This clonotype has a count of ten or more. The genes are TRBV28 and TRBJ2-5; 8 positions agree with TRBD1. Trimming removed 3 bases from V and 4 bases from J; junction bases left unmatched: 13. The CDR3 runs 17 residues. The germline V gene encodes CDR1 MDHEN and CDR2 SYDVKM. CDR3 residues: CASSFRPRTGSGETQYF. The CDR3 DNA follows: TGTGCCAGCAGTTTCCGCCCTAGGACAGGGTCTGGAGAGACCCAGTACTTC.

A word on this clonotype: A much larger clone sits a single nucleotide away, making a read error possible. The chain recombines TRBV6-6 with TRBJ2-1; D possibly corresponds to TRBD1 (6 bases). The CDR3 consists of 16 residues. CDR1 MNHNY and CDR2 SVGAGI come from the germline V gene (reference sequence). The CDR3 sequence: CASSYGGSGTINGQFF. CDR3 DNA: TGTGCCAGCAGTTACGGGGGATCGGGGACAATCAATGGGCAGTTCTTC.

There are many counts of this clonotype. This rearrangement joins TRBV10-3 to TRBJ1-2; 7 bases are a match to TRBD1. The junction had 11 bases not matched to a gene; V was cut back by 6 bases and J by 7 bases. This CDR3 is built from 14 residues. Germline V gene lookup returns CDR1 ENHRY and CDR2 SYGVKD. The CDR3 bases are TGTGCCATCAGAGCAACAGGGGAAATGTTTGGCTACACCTTC. It is translated as CAIRATGEMFGYTF.

In its sample, this clonotype was seen a few times. DNA of the CDR3: TGCGCCAGCAGCCTAGGTGGGCTAGCGGGAGCGTGGGAGCTGTTTTTT. Protein product: CASSLGGLAGAWELFF. The rearrangement links TRBV4-3 to TRBJ2-2; 10 nucleotides align to TRBD2. V was pared by 4 bases and J by 9 bases, with 11 bases of the junction left unmatched. CDR3 size: 16 residues. CDR1 and CDR2 from the germline V gene are LGHNA and YSLEER.

This clonotype has a handful of counts. The rearrangement uses TRBV4-2 and TRBJ2-1; D not certain. V was trimmed by 0 bases and J by 7 bases, leaving 16 bases between them. The CDR3 contains 16 residues. From germline, CDR1 is LGHNA and CDR2 YNFKEQ. CDR3 sequence reads: CASSQETPTYGNEQFF. CDR3 coding DNA: TGTGCCAGCAGCCAAGAAACCCCCACTTACGGAAATGAGCAGTTCTTC.